This TCR beta chain stems from a study of T cells in Graves' hyperthyroidism and ophthalmopathy. Study observations and caveats: Ophthalmopathy was told apart from stable hyperthyroidism by a 13 V-J model. With a median lead of about six months before onset, the model predicted ophthalmopathy.

Germline values: CDR1 MDHEN, CDR2 SYDVKM. The CDR3 sequence is 13 residues long. The V end was cut by 10 bases, the J end by 2 bases, with 11 bases between. Template material for amplifying TCR beta CDR3 regions consisted of RNA transcripts. Primed by the HTBI set, a first-round RT-PCR was run on the TCR CDR3. Using its own MiXCR run on the multiplex PCR reads, TCRdb lists one record per CDR3 protein. Among about 610,000 distinct CDR3 sequences listed, approximately 15% were seen once. The table lists this clonotype with many counts. Its matching antigen is unknown. Ophthalmopathy patients showed a Clinical Activity Score of at least 3, NOSPECS grade of at least 4 and duration under 3 months. Isolation of PBMCs was performed on about 10 ml fresh peripheral blood.

Sequenced material: blood. V is TRBV28 and J is TRBJ2-2, with D unclear. The receptor was isolated from a woman aged 40 to 50 with Graves' ophthalmopathy. CDR3: CATHGSNTGELFF. The CDR3 bases are TGTGCCACACACGGCAGCAACACCGGGGAGCTGTTTTTT.